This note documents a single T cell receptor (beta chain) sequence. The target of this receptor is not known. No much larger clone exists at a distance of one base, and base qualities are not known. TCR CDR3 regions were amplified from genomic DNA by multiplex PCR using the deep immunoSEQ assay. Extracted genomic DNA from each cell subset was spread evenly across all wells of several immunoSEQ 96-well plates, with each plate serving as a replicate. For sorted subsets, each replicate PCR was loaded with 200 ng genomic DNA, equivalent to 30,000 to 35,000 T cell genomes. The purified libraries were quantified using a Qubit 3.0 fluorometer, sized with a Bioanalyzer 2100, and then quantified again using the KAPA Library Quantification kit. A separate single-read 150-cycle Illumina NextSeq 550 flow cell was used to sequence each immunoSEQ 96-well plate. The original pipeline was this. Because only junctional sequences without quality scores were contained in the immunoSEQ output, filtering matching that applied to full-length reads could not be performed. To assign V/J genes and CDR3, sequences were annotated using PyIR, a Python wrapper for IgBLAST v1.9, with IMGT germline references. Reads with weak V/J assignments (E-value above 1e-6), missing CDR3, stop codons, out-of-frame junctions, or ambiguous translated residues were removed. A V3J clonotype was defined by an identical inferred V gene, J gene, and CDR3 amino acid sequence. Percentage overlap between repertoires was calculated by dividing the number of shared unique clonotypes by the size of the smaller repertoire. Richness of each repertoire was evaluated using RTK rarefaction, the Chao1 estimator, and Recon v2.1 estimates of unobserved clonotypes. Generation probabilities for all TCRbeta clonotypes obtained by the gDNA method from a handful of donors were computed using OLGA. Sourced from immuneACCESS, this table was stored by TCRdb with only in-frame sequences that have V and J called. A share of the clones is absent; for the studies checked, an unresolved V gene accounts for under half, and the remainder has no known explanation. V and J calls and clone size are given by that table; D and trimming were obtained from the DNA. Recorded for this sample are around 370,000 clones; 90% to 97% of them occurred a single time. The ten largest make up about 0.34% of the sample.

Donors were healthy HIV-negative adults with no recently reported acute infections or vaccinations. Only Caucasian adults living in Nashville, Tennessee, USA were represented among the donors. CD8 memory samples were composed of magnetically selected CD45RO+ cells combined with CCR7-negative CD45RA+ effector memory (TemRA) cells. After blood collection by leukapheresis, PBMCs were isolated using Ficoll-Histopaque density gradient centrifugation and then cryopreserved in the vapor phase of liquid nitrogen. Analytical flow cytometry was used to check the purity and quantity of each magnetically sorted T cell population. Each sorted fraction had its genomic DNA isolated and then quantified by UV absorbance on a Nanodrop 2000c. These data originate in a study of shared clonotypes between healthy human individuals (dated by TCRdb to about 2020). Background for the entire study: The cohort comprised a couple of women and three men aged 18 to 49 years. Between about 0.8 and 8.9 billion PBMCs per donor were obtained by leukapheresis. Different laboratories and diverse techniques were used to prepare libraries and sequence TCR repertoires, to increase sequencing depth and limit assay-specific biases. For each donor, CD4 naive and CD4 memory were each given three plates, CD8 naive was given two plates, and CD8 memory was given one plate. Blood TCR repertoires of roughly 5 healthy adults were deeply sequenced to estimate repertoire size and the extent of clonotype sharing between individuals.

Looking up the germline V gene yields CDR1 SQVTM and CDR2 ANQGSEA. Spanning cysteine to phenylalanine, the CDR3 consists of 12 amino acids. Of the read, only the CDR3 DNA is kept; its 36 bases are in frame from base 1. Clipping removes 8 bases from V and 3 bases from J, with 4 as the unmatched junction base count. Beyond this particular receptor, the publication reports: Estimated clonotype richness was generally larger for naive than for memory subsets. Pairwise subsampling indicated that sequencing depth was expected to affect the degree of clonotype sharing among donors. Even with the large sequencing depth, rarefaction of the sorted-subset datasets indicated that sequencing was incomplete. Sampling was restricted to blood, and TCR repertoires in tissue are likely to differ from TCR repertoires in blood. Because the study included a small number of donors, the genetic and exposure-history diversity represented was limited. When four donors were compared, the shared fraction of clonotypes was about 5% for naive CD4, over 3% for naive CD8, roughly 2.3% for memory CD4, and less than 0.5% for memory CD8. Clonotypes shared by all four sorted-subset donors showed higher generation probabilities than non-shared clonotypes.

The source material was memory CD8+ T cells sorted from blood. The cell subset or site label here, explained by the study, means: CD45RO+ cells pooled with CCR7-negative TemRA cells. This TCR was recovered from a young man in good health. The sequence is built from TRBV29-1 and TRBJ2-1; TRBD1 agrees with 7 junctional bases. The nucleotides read TGCAGCTCTGGACAGGACTACAATGAGCAGTTCTTC. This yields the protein CSSGQDYNEQFF.